The source of this T cell receptor beta chain is a study of regulatory T cells in long-lasting Graves disease. Study-wide context: Graves' patients (newly diagnosed) had been on antithyroid drugs under 3 months.

Many counts were recorded for this clonotype. Arm-PCR of CDR3 regions with iRepertoire HTBI primers generated TCR beta libraries. TCRdb reprocessed the multiplex PCR reads via MiXCR and lists one record per CDR3 protein. The sample lists roughly 610,000 distinct CDR3 sequences; 16% were seen once. Trimming left V 5 bases short and J 6 bases short, with 11 bases between. This CDR3 contains 11 residues. CDR1 is DFQATT, CDR2 SNEGSKA, per germline (reference sequence). The time point denotes: newly diagnosed GD, antithyroid drugs for less than 3 months. Scientists built the TCR library using RNA that was extracted from PBMCs. EDTA tubes collected approximately 10 milliliters of peripheral blood. In addition, the sample was reused for a study of T cells in Graves' hyperthyroidism and ophthalmopathy. According to that study: Hyperthyroidism patients were newly diagnosed, had disease duration under 2 months, and were aged 18 to 65 years. Within blood appeared most thyroid clonotypes that had expanded above 0.001.

Sequences were derived from peripheral blood mononuclear cells (PBMCs), sampled at new diagnosis, from a patient treated with antithyroid drugs. V gene TRBV20-1 combines with J gene TRBJ2-7, with D maybe TRBD1 (6 bases). This receptor was taken from a man aged 18 to 29 with Graves disease. The CDR3 DNA follows: TGCAGTGCTGAAACAGGGACCGAGCAGTACTTC. It codes for CSAETGTEQYF.